The T cell receptor (beta chain) under discussion was sequenced for a study of OX40 agonist ivuxolimab in advanced cancers. The germline gives CDR1 GTSNPN, CDR2 SVGIG (reference sequence). J gave up 1 base and V 3 bases, and 6 bases lay outside the gene matches. This CDR3 contains 15 residues. The table came from immunoSEQ multiplex PCR; TCRdb's copy has only in-frame clones and leaves some out. Of 90,000 to 100,000 clones in the sample, 90% were seen once. This chain links TRBV30 with TRBJ1-1; 9 bases match TRBD1. Specimen: CD4+ or CD8+ T cells sorted from blood, collected in a trial of the OX40 agonist ivuxolimab. The TCR comes from an adult with an advanced solid tumor such as melanoma, head and neck, liver or kidney cancer. The CDR3 bases are TGTGCCTGGAGGGGACAGGGAGCCTCGAACACTGAAGCTTTCTTT. Translated: CAWRGQGASNTEAFF.